What follows are 32 T cell receptor beta chains derived from one specimen sequenced in a study of response to subunit inactivated influenza vaccine. TCRdb used MiXCR to reprocess the RT-PCR reads, holding one entry per CDR3 protein. In the table there are around 750,000 distinct CDR3 sequences, approximately 21% of which are singletons. The material was PBMCs from blood, obtained 5 to 6 days after vaccination. These receptors were collected from a man aged 45-65 years who received an inactivated influenza vaccine.

This clonotype has at least ten counts. The gene calls are TRBV7-2 and TRBJ2-3, with D maybe TRBD2 (5 bases). Germline CDR1 SGHTA, CDR2 FQGNSA. This CDR3 is 14 amino acids long. V gave up 5 bases and J gave up 2 bases, with 11 bases separating them. CDR3 in amino acids: CASSPGLSTDTQYF. CDR3 in DNA: TGTGCCAGCAGCCCCGGACTGTCCACAGATACGCAGTATTTT.

This clonotype appeared a few times. The V and J genes are TRBV9 and TRBJ2-7; D call uncertain. The V gene's germline CDR1 is SGDLS and CDR2 YYNGEE. The V end lost 0 bases, the J end lost 2 bases, and 9 bases lay between the germline ends. The CDR3 is 14 residues long. The CDR3, as DNA: TGTGCCAGCAGCGTAGAGGCAGGAACCTACGAGCAGTACTTC. It yields the protein CASSVEAGTYEQYF.

This clonotype was observed at least ten times. The V call is TRBV12-3 or TRBV12-4, the J call TRBJ2-1; 13 nucleotides align to TRBD2. The trim removed 6 bases at V and 6 bases at J, leaving 5 bases unmatched. This CDR3 has 15 amino acids. The CDR3 nucleotides are TGTGCCAGCAGGGGTTGGACTAGCGGGAGCAATGAGCAGTTCTTC. Translated, it gives CASRGWTSGSNEQFF.

V and J are TRBV6-2 or TRBV6-3 and TRBJ2-2; D call uncertain. This CDR3 has 16 residues. V was trimmed by 7 bases and J by 2 bases, leaving 17 bases between them. The germline V gene has CDR1 MNHEY and CDR2 SVGEGT. In DNA, the CDR3 is TGTGCCAGCATCCTGGGGTCCAGGAGAAACACCGGGGAGCTGTTTTTT. It codes for CASILGSRRNTGELFF.

The rearrangement joins TRBV5-1 to TRBJ2-4, with D unclear. The CDR3 consists of 13 residues. The V gene lost 0 bases and the J gene lost 9 bases, with 10 bases spanning the gap. CDR1 and CDR2 from the germline V gene are SGHRS and YFSETQ. The CDR3 protein is CASSLDELGIQYF. The DNA of the CDR3 is TGCGCCAGCAGCTTGGACGAGTTGGGCATTCAGTACTTC. Based on the CDR3 plus reference TRBV5-1 and TRBJ2-4, the full variable domain is KAGVTQTPRYLIKTRGQQVTLSCSPISGHRSVSWYQQTPGQGLQFLFEYFSETQRNKGNFPGRFSGRQFSNSRSEMNVSTLELGDSALYLCASSLDELGIQYFGAGTRLSVL.

This clonotype was observed a few times. The rearrangement joins TRBV28 to TRBJ2-7; 10 nucleotides match TRBD1. In germline, CDR1 is MDHEN, CDR2 SYDVKM. The CDR3 contains 15 residues. The V segment lost 6 bases and the J segment 5 bases; nucleotides outside the gene matches: 10. CDR3 bases: TGTGCCAGCAGCCCCCCCGGGACAGGGGTCCACGAGCAGTACTTC. As protein: CASSPPGTGVHEQYF.

V usage is TRBV6-2 or TRBV6-3 and J usage is TRBJ2-2; D is perhaps TRBD1 (5 bases). Germline values: CDR1 MNHEY, CDR2 SVGEGT. The CDR3 consists of 12 residues. V lost 7 bases, J lost 6 bases, and 9 bases lay in between. As DNA, the CDR3 is TGTGCCAGCACCAGGGCCGCCGGGGAGCTGTTTTTT. It yields the protein CASTRAAGELFF.

This clonotype was seen a handful of times. DNA for the CDR3: TGCAGTGCTAGGAACAGGGGCGAGACTGAAGCTTTCTTT. Translated: CSARNRGETEAFF. The chain is built from TRBV20-1 and TRBJ1-1, with 7 bases aligning to TRBD1. CDR3 length: 13 residues. V lost 3 bases, J lost 5 bases, and 6 bases stayed unmatched. Looked up from germline, CDR1 is DFQATT and CDR2 is SNEGSKA (reference sequence).

This clonotype was counted between two and nine times. This chain connects TRBV10-3 to TRBJ2-5, with a possible D match to TRBD1 (5 bases). Germline loops: CDR1 ENHRY, CDR2 SYGVKD. Trimming cost V 3 bases and J 5 bases, with 10 bases left between them. The CDR3 runs 13 residues. CDR3 sequence: CAISDSGWETQYF. The CDR3, as DNA: TGTGCCATCAGTGACTCAGGGTGGGAGACCCAGTACTTC.

This clonotype was picked up a small number of times. CDR3 in amino acids: CAISRATGTDTQYF. CDR3 nucleotide sequence: TGTGCCATCAGCCGGGCCACCGGAACAGATACGCAGTATTTT. V gene TRBV10-3 combines with J gene TRBJ2-3; D call uncertain. Looked up from germline, CDR1 is ENHRY and CDR2 is SYGVKD. V lost 6 bases and J lost 3, with 13 bases in between. This CDR3 is built from 14 residues.

This clonotype was seen ten or more times. This chain connects TRBV7-2 to TRBJ1-1, with TRBD1 identical over 9 bases. CDR1 is SGHTA and CDR2 is FQGNSA in the germline V gene. V was pared by 4 bases and J by 4 bases, with 7 bases of the junction left unmatched. This CDR3 is 15 amino acids long. The chain's CDR3 is CASSWDRAQGTEAFF. CDR3 bases: TGTGCCAGCAGCTGGGACAGGGCCCAGGGCACTGAAGCTTTCTTT.

This clonotype was detected only a few times. The gene calls are TRBV4-3 and TRBJ2-3; D gene unclear. Germline V CDR1 and CDR2: LGHNA, YSLEER. This CDR3 spans 13 amino acids. V shed 0 bases and J shed 7 bases, with 8 bases lying between them. The CDR3 protein is CASSQETENTQYF. The CDR3 bases are TGCGCCAGCAGCCAAGAGACCGAAAATACGCAGTATTTT.

The chain uses TRBV5-1 and TRBJ2-7; 9 positions agree with TRBD1. Germline V lookup: CDR1 SGHRS, CDR2 YFSETQ. The V segment lost 4 bases and the J segment 2 bases; nucleotides outside the gene matches: 10. This CDR3 region has 16 residues. The CDR3 region is CASSGPGTGIAYEQYF. As DNA, the CDR3 is TGCGCCAGCAGCGGGCCGGGGACAGGGATCGCCTACGAGCAGTACTTC.

The chain recombines TRBV6-1 with TRBJ2-7, with D unclear. Looked up from germline, CDR1 is MNHNS and CDR2 is SASEGT. The CDR3 length is 11 residues. V lost 8 bases, J lost 3 bases, and 8 bases lay in between. CDR3 nucleotides: TGTGCCAGCCGAGGAGACTACGAGCAGTACTTC. It is translated as CASRGDYEQYF.

This clonotype was observed a few times. The CDR3 is CASSLAVQGAGEQFF. CDR3 DNA sequence: TGCGCCAGCAGCTTGGCCGTGCAGGGGGCAGGTGAGCAGTTCTTC. The chain is built from TRBV5-1 and TRBJ2-1, with 8 nucleotides matching TRBD1. J gave up 9 bases and V 0 bases, and 8 bases lay outside the gene matches. This CDR3 contains 15 residues. The V gene's germline CDR1 is SGHRS and CDR2 YFSETQ. The whole variable domain, filled in from reference TRBV5-1 and TRBJ2-1, reads KAGVTQTPRYLIKTRGQQVTLSCSPISGHRSVSWYQQTPGQGLQFLFEYFSETQRNKGNFPGRFSGRQFSNSRSEMNVSTLELGDSALYLCASSLAVQGAGEQFFGPGTRLTVL.

V usage is TRBV7-8 and J usage is TRBJ2-1; 13 positions match TRBD2. V was clipped by 6 bases and J by 8 bases; unmatched bases: 10. The CDR3 spans 16 residues. CDR1 and CDR2 (germline): SGHVS, FQNEAQ. CDR3: CASRRAWTSGGHEQFF. CDR3 sequence (DNA): TGTGCCAGCAGAAGGGCTTGGACTAGCGGGGGTCATGAGCAGTTCTTC.

This clonotype has more than one count but fewer than ten. This chain uses TRBV11-2 with TRBJ2-5; 9 bases align to TRBD2. V lost 5 bases and J lost 0; bases outside the gene matches: 7. CDR1 is SGHAT, CDR2 FQNNGV, per germline. The CDR3 is 16 amino acids. The CDR3 DNA reads TGTGCCAGCAGCCCCCGGACTAGCGTGTACCAAGAGACCCAGTACTTC. Translated, it gives CASSPRTSVYQETQYF.

This clonotype has more than one count but fewer than ten. The chain recombines TRBV7-9 with TRBJ1-1; D not resolved. CDR3 length: 12 residues. Germline CDR1 SEHNR, CDR2 FQNEAQ (reference sequence). Trimming pared 4 bases from V and 9 bases from J, leaving 12 bases between. This chain's CDR3 is CASSSALGKAFF. The DNA for the CDR3 is TGTGCCAGCAGCTCAGCGTTGGGGAAAGCTTTCTTT.

This clonotype turned up a few times. The gene calls are TRBV24-1 and TRBJ2-1, with TRBD2 matching 12 bases. V gave up 3 bases and J gave up 8 bases; unmatched junction bases: 7. The CDR3 has 16 residues. Germline-derived CDR1 and CDR2 are KGHDR and SFDVKD. This CDR3 reads CATSDHLAGGPHEQFF. The CDR3 DNA follows: TGTGCCACCAGTGATCACCTAGCGGGAGGGCCTCATGAGCAGTTCTTC.

This clonotype has at least ten counts. V usage is TRBV20-1 and J usage is TRBJ2-7; the D is unclear. The germline V gene encodes CDR1 DFQATT and CDR2 SNEGSKA (reference sequence). The CDR3 loop spans 11 amino acids. V dropped 2 bases and J dropped 1 base, with 3 bases sitting between them. CDR3 sequence reads: CSARQSYEQYF. CDR3 nucleotides: TGCAGTGCTAGACAATCCTACGAGCAGTACTTC.

V usage is TRBV18 and J usage is TRBJ2-5, with 7 bases lining up with TRBD1. The CDR3 consists of 14 residues. Per the germline V gene, CDR1 is KGHSH and CDR2 is LQKENI. The junction had 4 bases not matched to a gene; V was cut back by 4 bases and J by 2 bases. The CDR3 loop reads CASSQRGRQETQYF. The CDR3 nucleotides read TGTGCCAGCTCACAGAGGGGGCGGCAAGAGACCCAGTACTTC.

The V gene is TRBV20-1, the J gene TRBJ1-6; weak D call: TRBD1 (6 bases). Germline CDR1 is DFQATT and CDR2 is SNEGSKA (reference sequence). The CDR3 contains 13 residues. CDR3 in DNA: TGCAGCCTTATGAAGGGGGTCAATTCACCCCTCCACTTT. Its protein product is CSLMKGVNSPLHF.

The chain couples TRBV12-3 or TRBV12-4 to TRBJ1-6; no clear D gene. This CDR3 is 16 amino acids long. V was clipped by 6 bases and J by 0 bases, with 12 bases between them. The DNA for the CDR3 is TGTGCCAGCAGGGCCCATTTGAGCTCCTATAATTCACCCCTCCACTTT. It specifies CASRAHLSSYNSPLHF.

This chain connects TRBV29-1 to TRBJ2-1; 16 bases fit TRBD2. CDR3 length equals 21 residues. Unmatched junction bases numbered 13, after V lost 2 bases and J lost 0 bases. Germline CDR1 and CDR2: SQVTM and ANQGSEA. CDR3 loop: CSVELIGGTSGRVSSYNEQFF. The CDR3 nucleotides are TGCAGCGTTGAACTTATAGGTGGGACTAGCGGGAGGGTTTCCTCCTACAATGAGCAGTTCTTC.

The J gene is TRBJ1-1, the V gene TRBV9, with D uncertain. Per the germline V gene, CDR1 is SGDLS and CDR2 is YYNGEE. The CDR3 is 16 amino acids. V lost 0 bases and J 1 base, leaving 13 bases between the germline ends. Here the CDR3 DNA reads TGTGCCAGCAGCGTAGCACCTGGGGTCGGGAACACTGAAGCTTTCTTT. Residues: CASSVAPGVGNTEAFF.

There are many counts of this clonotype. This rearrangement joins TRBV11-2 to TRBJ2-3, with 9 bases aligning to TRBD2. V was pared by 3 bases and J by 2 bases, with 6 bases of the junction left unmatched. Germline-derived CDR1 and CDR2 are SGHAT and FQNNGV. The CDR3 runs to 16 residues. CDR3 residues: CASSLGTSLVTDTQYF. CDR3 sequence (DNA): TGTGCCAGCAGCTTGGGGACTAGCCTGGTCACAGATACGCAGTATTTT.

This clonotype was found a few times. The chain couples TRBV7-9 to TRBJ2-2, with D possibly being TRBD2 (7 bases). The V gene lost 5 bases and the J gene lost 5 bases, with 21 bases spanning the gap. The CDR3 contains 17 residues. Germline V gene data show CDR1 as SEHNR and CDR2 as FQNEAQ (reference sequence). The CDR3 DNA reads TGTGCCAGCAGCCTAACCCGGTGGGGGGGCTTGACCGGGGAGCTGTTTTTT. Its translation: CASSLTRWGGLTGELFF.

The genes are TRBV27 and TRBJ2-1; D is perhaps TRBD2 (6 bases). V lost 4 bases and J lost 4, with 17 bases in between. The CDR3 covers 16 residues. Germline CDR1 and CDR2: MNHEY and SMNVEV (reference sequence). The CDR3 here is CASSSTGVLGYNEQFF. In DNA form, the CDR3 reads TGTGCCAGCAGTTCAACGGGGGTTCTAGGGTACAATGAGCAGTTCTTC.

This clonotype has just a few counts. This chain joins TRBV25-1 and TRBJ2-1; no clear D. There are 12 residues in the CDR3. Per the germline V gene, CDR1 is MGHDK and CDR2 is SYGVNS. V shed 5 bases and J shed 8 bases, with 10 bases lying between them. CDR3 bases: TGTGCCAGCAGTAGAAGTCCGGATGAGCAGTTCTTC. Its translation: CASSRSPDEQFF.

This clonotype was found a few times. The V and J genes are TRBV10-3 and TRBJ2-5; 7 positions agree with TRBD1. The J segment lost 5 bases and the V segment lost 0 bases, leaving 6 bases of the junction unmatched. Germline V CDR1 and CDR2: ENHRY, SYGVKD. CDR3 size: 15 residues. The CDR3 coding sequence is TGTGCCATCAGTGAGTCGCGACAGGGCGGGGAGACCCAGTACTTC. Amino acids: CAISESRQGGETQYF.

This clonotype was observed a handful of times. V gene TRBV20-1 combines with J gene TRBJ2-7; 16 bases are a match to TRBD2. J lost 2 bases, V lost 3 bases, and 7 bases had no gene match. The germline V gene encodes CDR1 DFQATT and CDR2 SNEGSKA (reference sequence). The CDR3 runs 17 residues. The CDR3 loop reads CSASAGTSGRGTYEQYF. CDR3 nucleotide sequence: TGCAGTGCTAGCGCCGGGACTAGCGGGAGGGGAACCTACGAGCAGTACTTC.

This clonotype was seen more than once but under ten times. The V call is TRBV7-2, the J call TRBJ2-3; D not resolved. V lost 2 bases, J lost 0 bases, and 9 bases lay in between. This CDR3 region has 15 residues. The germline V gene encodes CDR1 SGHTA and CDR2 FQGNSA. The CDR3 region has the DNA TGTGCCAGCAGCTTATTCGACACTAGCACAGATACGCAGTATTTT. Translation gives CASSLFDTSTDTQYF.